The present T cell receptor (beta chain) was sequenced within a study of T cells in Graves' hyperthyroidism and ophthalmopathy. This clonotype was counted at least ten times. What it binds is not known. TCR beta CDR3 region amplification was performed from RNA transcripts. An initial round of RT-PCR targeting the TCR CDR3 relied on the HTBI primer set. Each CDR3 protein is one row after TCRdb ran MiXCR on the multiplex PCR reads. The table includes around 300,000 distinct CDR3 sequences, roughly an eighth detected once. Study observations and caveats: Blood also carried most thyroid clonotypes expanded above 0.001.

Orbital computed tomography and thyroid ultrasound, together with serum TRAb and thyroxine and clinical symptoms, were used for diagnoses. The CDR3 extends over 13 amino acids. Per germline, CDR1 SSHAT and CDR2 FNYEAQ (reference sequence). This clonotype was obtained from a woman in her thirties or forties with Graves' hyperthyroidism. Sequenced: blood. This rearrangement joins TRBV7-7 to TRBJ2-5, with D possibly called TRBD1 or TRBD2 (5 bases each). As DNA, the CDR3 is TGTGCTAGCGCTACAGGAGACCAAGAGACCCAGTACTTC. Translating gives CASATGDQETQYF. Full variable domain (rest looked up from reference TRBV7-7 and TRBJ2-5): GAGVSQSPRYKVTKRGQDVTLRCDPISSHATLYWYQQALGQGPEFLTYFNYEAQPDKSGLPSDRFSAERPEGSISTLTIQRTEQRDSAMYRCASATGDQETQYFGPGTRLLVL.